What follows are 32 T cell receptor beta chains derived from one specimen sequenced in a study of regulatory T cells in long-lasting Graves disease. Researchers made TCR beta libraries by using iRepertoire HTBI primers and running Arm-PCR on CDR3 regions. TCRdb analysed the multiplex PCR reads with MiXCR anew, one entry per CDR3 protein. The sample includes roughly 350,000 distinct CDR3 sequences, around 15% seen only once; the top ten take 20%. Time point described: newly diagnosed GD, antithyroid drugs for less than 3 months. PBMC-extracted RNA yielded the TCR library. This sample was shared with a second study, whose subject was T cells in Graves' hyperthyroidism and ophthalmopathy.

Specimen: peripheral blood mononuclear cells (PBMCs), collected at new diagnosis, from a patient treated with antithyroid drugs. Receptors were obtained from a woman under 30 with Graves disease.

The J gene is TRBJ1-1, the V gene TRBV5-1; 7 positions match TRBD1. This CDR3 is 13 amino acids long. V shed 6 bases, J shed 2 bases, and the junction held 4 bases outside the gene matches. CDR1 and CDR2 from the germline V gene are SGHRS and YFSETQ. The CDR3 sequence is CASTGTDNTEAFF. The CDR3 nucleotides are TGCGCCAGCACCGGGACAGATAACACTGAAGCTTTCTTT.

This clonotype was seen a few times. The chain is built from TRBV2 and TRBJ1-2; a weak D match, TRBD1 (5 bases). The germline V gene has CDR1 SNHLY and CDR2 FYNNEI. V was trimmed by 5 bases and J by 8 bases, leaving 18 bases between them. This CDR3 is 14 amino acids long. CDR3 sequence: CASSPLGGVGGYTF. The DNA for the CDR3 is TGTGCCAGCAGTCCGCTGGGAGGGGTCGGGGGCTACACCTTC.

As to this clonotype: A much more abundant neighbour one base away suggests this may be a read error. The chain employs TRBV2 and TRBJ1-4; TRBD1 is a possible D gene (6 bases). The CDR3 is made up of 14 amino acids. Germline loops: CDR1 SNHLY, CDR2 FYNNEI. Here the CDR3 reads CASSPTGGGEKPFF. CDR3 nucleotides: TGTGCCAGCAGTCCCACGGGGGGCGGTGAAAAACCGTTTTTT.

V gene TRBV12-3 or TRBV12-4 combines with J gene TRBJ2-3; a weak D match, TRBD2 (7 bases). This CDR3 comprises 15 residues. Between the trimmed V and J ends, which lost 5 bases and 4 bases, there was a span of 16 bases. CDR3 nucleotide sequence: TGTGCCAGCAGTACCTACGGGGGGCTGGCAGATACGCAGTATTTT. Residues: CASSTYGGLADTQYF.

V and J are TRBV4-1 and TRBJ1-4; no definite D call. CDR1 MGHRA and CDR2 YSYEKL come from the germline V gene. V was trimmed by 0 bases and J by 3 bases, leaving 11 bases between them. This CDR3 comprises 16 residues. DNA of the CDR3: TGCGCCAGCAGCCAAGATGAGAGCCCCGCTAATGAAAAACTGTTTTTT. It specifies CASSQDESPANEKLFF.

At least ten counts were recorded for this clonotype. CDR3 nucleotides: TGTGCCAGCAGTGAGACCCCCGGGGGTGAGCAGTTCTTC. Its translation: CASSETPGGEQFF. This chain joins TRBV6-1 and TRBJ2-1; tentative D call: TRBD2 (6 bases). V was pared by 3 bases and J by 9 bases, with 12 bases between. The germline V gene encodes CDR1 MNHNS and CDR2 SASEGT. The CDR3 length is 13 residues.

The chain carries TRBV5-1 and TRBJ2-3, with 16 bases lining up with TRBD2. There are 15 residues in the CDR3. The germline gives CDR1 SGHRS, CDR2 YFSETQ. V dropped 4 bases and J dropped 10; count of bases not matched to a gene: 6. The CDR3 region is CASSSQGTSGRAQYF. For the CDR3, the DNA is TGCGCCAGCAGCAGCCAAGGGACTAGCGGGAGGGCGCAGTATTTT.

This clonotype came up many times. The chain is built from TRBV7-9 and TRBJ2-3; D not resolved. This CDR3 is built from 14 residues. V lost 5 bases and J lost 4, with 13 bases in between. Germline CDR1 SEHNR, CDR2 FQNEAQ (reference sequence). The CDR3 DNA follows: TGTGCCAGCAGCCCAGACACTACATCAGATACGCAGTATTTT. The encoded protein is CASSPDTTSDTQYF. Complete variable domain (other parts from reference TRBV7-9 and TRBJ2-3): DTGVSQNPRHKITKRGQNVTFRCDPISEHNRLYWYRQTLGQGPEFLTYFQNEAQLEKSRLLSDRFSAERPKGSFSTLEIQRTEQGDSAMYLCASSPDTTSDTQYFGPGTRLTVL.

Only a few counts were recorded for this clonotype. This chain joins TRBV6-2 or TRBV6-3 and TRBJ1-5; the match to TRBD1 covers 7 bases. Germline trimming cut 5 bases from V and 1 base from J; bases unmatched to any gene: 14. The CDR3 consists of 18 residues. The germline gives CDR1 MNHEY, CDR2 SVGEGT. This chain's CDR3 is CASSERGQIHVSNQPQHF. CDR3 nucleotides: TGTGCCAGCAGTGAAAGGGGGCAAATTCACGTAAGCAATCAGCCCCAGCATTTT.

V usage is TRBV29-1 and J usage is TRBJ1-2; 7 bases are a match to TRBD1. Per the germline V gene, CDR1 is SQVTM and CDR2 is ANQGSEA. There are 15 residues in the CDR3. J was trimmed by 7 bases and V by 0 bases; bases with no gene match: 11. Here the CDR3 DNA reads TGCAGCGTTGAAGAACCTAGGGGGCCTGGGGGTGGCTACACCTTC. Amino acids: CSVEEPRGPGGGYTF.

This clonotype was seen more than once but under ten times. The rearrangement links TRBV19 to TRBJ2-5, with 7 bases matching TRBD1. CDR3 length: 15 amino acids. Looked up from germline, CDR1 is LNHDA and CDR2 is SQIVND (reference sequence). Trimming took 6 bases from V and 1 from J; bases not matched to a gene: 8. The CDR3 DNA reads TGTGCCAGTAGCACCGCCGACAGGGCCCAAGAGACCCAGTACTTC. Its protein product is CASSTADRAQETQYF.

This clonotype came up many times. The chain employs TRBV7-9 and TRBJ2-7, with D possibly being TRBD1 or TRBD2 (5 bases each). The CDR3 contains 14 residues. V lost 5 bases and J lost 6, with 17 bases in between. Germline assignment: CDR1 SEHNR and CDR2 FQNEAQ (reference sequence). The CDR3 protein is CASSPRDGLVEQYF. Here the CDR3 DNA reads TGTGCCAGCAGCCCCCGGGACGGCCTGGTCGAGCAGTACTTC.

This clonotype was detected a few times. The genes are TRBV11-2 and TRBJ1-6; no clear D gene. Trimming cost V 3 bases and J 8 bases, with 5 bases left between them. Germline V CDR1 and CDR2: SGHAT, FQNNGV. The CDR3 length is 12 residues. The CDR3 bases are TGTGCCAGCAGCTTCTCGGATTCACCCCTCCACTTT. It specifies CASSFSDSPLHF.

This clonotype has a count of ten or more. The V call is TRBV3-1, the J call TRBJ2-2; D possibly matches TRBD1 or TRBD2 (5 bases each). The length of the CDR3 is 16 residues. Trimming left V 3 bases short and J 1 base short, with 12 bases between. The germline V gene has CDR1 LGHDT and CDR2 YNNKEL (reference sequence). CDR3 nucleotides: TGTGCCAGCAGCCACCGTTGGGGGTGGAACACCGGGGAGCTGTTTTTT. This encodes CASSHRWGWNTGELFF. Based on the CDR3 plus reference TRBV3-1 and TRBJ2-2, the full variable domain is DTAVSQTPKYLVTQMGNDKSIKCEQNLGHDTMYWYKQDSKKFLKIMFSYNNKELIINETVPNRFSPKSPDKAHLNLHINSLELGDSAVYFCASSHRWGWNTGELFFGEGSRLTVL.

This clonotype was seen ten or more times. This chain uses TRBV6-1 with TRBJ1-2; the D gene is possibly TRBD1 (6 bases). Trimming cost V 7 bases and J 4 bases, with 16 bases left between them. This CDR3 has 14 amino acids. Germline values: CDR1 MNHNS, CDR2 SASEGT. The CDR3, as DNA: TGTGCCAGCAAATCGTCGGGGGGCGGCTATGGCTACACCTTC. This codes for CASKSSGGGYGYTF.

The J gene is TRBJ2-2, the V gene TRBV4-1; D call uncertain. V lost 0 bases and J 7 bases, leaving 9 bases between the germline ends. This CDR3 has 14 residues. Germline CDR1 MGHRA, CDR2 YSYEKL. The CDR3 region is CASSQERWSGELFF. The CDR3 DNA sequence: TGCGCCAGCAGCCAAGAAAGGTGGAGCGGGGAGCTGTTTTTT.

Notes on this clonotype: A much larger clone differs by one base, so this may be a read error. The chain uses TRBV11-3 and TRBJ1-5; D is unresolved. Looked up from germline, CDR1 is SGHNT and CDR2 is YENEEA. The CDR3 has 15 amino acids. CDR3 amino acids: CAGSPTARSNQPQHF. The CDR3 region has the DNA TGTGCCGGCAGCCCCACGGCCCGGAGCAATCAGCCCCAGCATTTT.

The chain has TRBV4-1 and TRBJ2-7; 8 bases fit TRBD1. This CDR3 contains 13 residues. With V trimmed by 5 bases and J by 7 bases, 7 bases remained unmatched. Germline V gives CDR1 MGHRA, CDR2 YSYEKL. The CDR3 DNA follows: TGCGCCAGCAGCGGTCAGGGGGCAAGAGAGCAGTACTTC. This codes for CASSGQGAREQYF.

This clonotype was seen at least ten times. The chain joins TRBV5-1 to TRBJ1-1; D is uncertain. CDR1 SGHRS and CDR2 YFSETQ come from the germline V gene. The CDR3 contains 14 residues. The V end lost 1 base, the J end lost 1 base, and 8 bases lay between the germline ends. This chain's CDR3 is CASSLIGRNTEAFF. In DNA, the CDR3 is TGCGCCAGCAGCTTGATCGGACGGAACACTGAAGCTTTCTTT.

The sample holds many counts of this clonotype. This chain connects TRBV4-1 to TRBJ2-7; D gene uncertain. The V end lost 1 base, the J end lost 2 bases, and 6 bases lay between the germline ends. Germline CDR1 MGHRA, CDR2 YSYEKL. The CDR3 is 13 amino acids. The CDR3: CASSQGTTYEQYF. DNA for the CDR3: TGCGCCAGCAGCCAAGGAACAACCTACGAGCAGTACTTC.

The table lists this clonotype with many counts. The J gene is TRBJ1-1, the V gene TRBV12-3 or TRBV12-4; no definite D call. Trimming removed 4 bases at V and 3 bases at J, with 3 bases between. The CDR3 runs to 11 residues. CDR3 sequence (DNA): TGTGCCAGCAGTTCGCACACTGAAGCTTTCTTT. Residues: CASSSHTEAFF.

This clonotype was picked up many times. The chain couples TRBV11-2 to TRBJ2-7, with 11 bases matching TRBD2. Germline CDR1 is SGHAT and CDR2 is FQNNGV. V lost 5 bases to trimming and J lost 7 bases; unmatched junction nucleotides: 7. CDR3 length: 14 amino acids. The CDR3 sequence is CASSRTSGRWEQYF. The CDR3 DNA follows: TGTGCCAGCAGCCGTACTAGCGGGAGATGGGAGCAGTACTTC.

This clonotype was observed at least ten times. The chain recombines TRBV6-5 with TRBJ2-7; D not resolved. CDR1 and CDR2 (germline): MNHEY, SVGAGI. The CDR3 loop spans 13 amino acids. Between the trimmed V and J ends, which lost 2 bases and 0 bases, there was a span of 5 bases. The CDR3 spells CASSYRPSYEQYF. The CDR3 DNA sequence: TGTGCCAGCAGTTACCGCCCCTCCTACGAGCAGTACTTC.

This chain connects TRBV5-1 to TRBJ2-7, with 8 nucleotides matching TRBD2. V trimming: 2 bases; J trimming: 2 bases; junction bases outside the gene matches: 9. This CDR3 region has 16 residues. Germline CDR1 SGHRS, CDR2 YFSETQ. The CDR3 DNA sequence: TGCGCCAGCAGCTTCAGCCCTAGCGGGCGGCCCTACGAGCAGTACTTC. The encoded protein is CASSFSPSGRPYEQYF.

There are many counts of this clonotype. This sequence joins TRBV2 and TRBJ1-2, with 9 bases lining up with TRBD1. Trimming removed 5 bases from V and 5 bases from J; junction bases left unmatched: 15. CDR1 SNHLY and CDR2 FYNNEI come from the germline V gene. The CDR3 spans 17 residues. CDR3 bases: TGTGCCAGCAGTAACCCGGGACAGGGCCTTCTCTATTATGGCTACACCTTC. It codes for CASSNPGQGLLYYGYTF.

In its sample, this clonotype was seen many times. The V and J genes are TRBV2 and TRBJ2-5, with TRBD2 as a possible D gene (5 bases). The CDR3 is 19 amino acids. Germline V lookup: CDR1 SNHLY, CDR2 FYNNEI. Trimming stripped 4 bases from V and 1 base from J, with 25 bases between. CDR3 DNA: TGTGCCAGCAGTGGCGCCGGGATGGGATTGTATCGTGGCCAAGAGACCCAGTACTTC. Translation gives CASSGAGMGLYRGQETQYF.

In its sample, this clonotype was seen many times. The chain links TRBV6-1 to TRBJ2-3, with 8 positions matching TRBD2. The junction had 0 bases not matched to a gene; V was cut back by 3 bases and J by 1 base. CDR1 is MNHNS, CDR2 SASEGT, per germline. CDR3 length: 14 residues. The CDR3 sequence: CASSERGGTDTQYF. CDR3 sequence (DNA): TGTGCCAGCAGTGAGCGGGGGGGCACAGATACGCAGTATTTT.

The genes are TRBV27 and TRBJ1-2, with 7 bases matching TRBD1. CDR1 MNHEY and CDR2 SMNVEV come from the germline V gene (reference sequence). V was clipped by 10 bases and J by 0 bases; unmatched bases: 5. The CDR3 totals 13 residues. The CDR3 region has the DNA TGTGCCACCTCCACAGGGGCTAACTATGGCTACACCTTC. It specifies CATSTGANYGYTF.

This clonotype was recorded many times. The J gene is TRBJ1-1, the V gene TRBV12-3 or TRBV12-4; 8 nucleotides line up with TRBD1. V shed 5 bases and J 5 bases; nucleotides not matched to a gene: 7. The CDR3 covers 14 residues. The CDR3 protein is CASSRDRPGTEAFF. The DNA for the CDR3 is TGTGCCAGCAGTCGGGACAGGCCTGGGACTGAAGCTTTCTTT.

This clonotype was picked up many times. The V call is TRBV20-1, the J call TRBJ1-1; a possible D gene is TRBD1 (5 bases). V lost 6 bases and J 1 base, leaving 15 bases between the germline ends. The CDR3 has 14 residues. Germline V gives CDR1 DFQATT, CDR2 SNEGSKA (reference sequence). The CDR3 DNA follows: TGCAGTGCGGCCCGGGACGGTTCGAACACTGAAGCTTTCTTT. Its protein product is CSAARDGSNTEAFF.

This clonotype was detected only a few times. The chain combines TRBV5-1 with TRBJ2-1; 9 bases line up with TRBD1. The CDR3 is made up of 14 amino acids. Germline trimming cut 4 bases from V and 8 bases from J; bases unmatched to any gene: 7. Germline V gene sequence: CDR1 SGHRS, CDR2 YFSETQ. CDR3 protein: CASSAWTGADEQFF. In DNA, the CDR3 is TGCGCCAGCAGCGCCTGGACAGGGGCGGATGAGCAGTTCTTC. The variable domain in full, with the rest retrieved from reference TRBV5-1 and TRBJ2-1, is KAGVTQTPRYLIKTRGQQVTLSCSPISGHRSVSWYQQTPGQGLQFLFEYFSETQRNKGNFPGRFSGRQFSNSRSEMNVSTLELGDSALYLCASSAWTGADEQFFGPGTRLTVL.

This clonotype was recorded many times. The chain couples TRBV30 to TRBJ2-5; 8 bases map to TRBD2. V was pared by 5 bases and J by 4 bases, with 12 bases of the junction left unmatched. CDR1 and CDR2 (germline): GTSNPN, SVGIG (reference sequence). The CDR3 is 15 amino acids. This CDR3 reads CAWESGIAGPETQYF. CDR3 DNA: TGTGCCTGGGAGAGCGGGATAGCGGGACCAGAGACCCAGTACTTC. Complete variable domain (other parts from reference TRBV30 and TRBJ2-5): SQTIHQWPATLVQPVGSPLSLECTVEGTSNPNLYWYRQAAGRGLQLLFYSVGIGQISSEVPQNLSASRPQDRQFILSSKKLLLSDSGFYLCAWESGIAGPETQYFGPGTRLLVL.